The 22 T cell receptor beta chains below all came from one sample that was sequenced in a study of blood T cell repertoires in COVID-19. Libraries were prepared by immunoSEQ multiplex PCR; TCRdb keeps only in-frame clonotypes and omits some of them. The data show about 150,000 clones, roughly 81% seen once. The sample was peripheral blood. The source is a woman in her sixties or seventies with COVID-19, enrolled during active disease.

The rearrangement links TRBV19 to TRBJ1-1; 10 bases are a match to TRBD1. The CDR3 totals 14 residues. V was clipped by 4 bases and J by 1 base; unmatched bases: 0. Germline-derived CDR1 and CDR2 are LNHDA and SQIVND (reference sequence). CDR3 sequence (DNA): TGTGCCAGTAGTAGGGACAGGGGGAACACTGAAGCTTTCTTT. It is translated as CASSRDRGNTEAFF.

The genes are TRBV15 and TRBJ2-1; D remains ambiguous. The germline V and J ends were trimmed by 0 bases and 5 bases, with 11 bases remaining between them. The CDR3 runs 15 residues. Germline assignment: CDR1 LNHNV and CDR2 YYDKDF (reference sequence). The DNA of the CDR3 is TGTGCCACCAGCAGAGACCCCGGGTCCCACAATGAGCAGTTCTTC. Its protein is CATSRDPGSHNEQFF.

The table lists this clone with a count of one. V usage is TRBV18 and J usage is TRBJ1-4, with D unresolved. Germline V gene lookup returns CDR1 KGHSH and CDR2 LQKENI. The CDR3 loop spans 13 amino acids. V gave up 3 bases and J gave up 6 bases, with 8 bases separating them. The chain's CDR3 is CASSPYQDEKLFF. CDR3 coding DNA: TGTGCCAGCTCACCCTACCAAGATGAAAAACTGTTTTTT.

This clone has more than one count but fewer than ten. J is TRBJ1-6 and V is TRBV5-5, with TRBD1 matching 9 bases. The ends lost 0 bases at V and 13 bases at J; junction bases unmatched: 8. Germline values: CDR1 SGHKS, CDR2 YYEKEE (reference sequence). The CDR3 totals 15 residues. CDR3 residues: CASSLGDRAFAPLHF. The DNA for the CDR3 is TGTGCCAGCAGCTTGGGGGACAGGGCTTTTGCGCCCCTCCACTTT.

The chain employs TRBV7-9 and TRBJ2-1; TRBD1 might be the D (6 bases). V lost 6 bases and J lost 2, with 17 bases in between. CDR3 length: 16 amino acids. CDR1 is SEHNR, CDR2 FQNEAQ, per germline (reference sequence). CDR3 protein: CASRGEGVDAYNEQFF. Written as DNA, the CDR3 is TGTGCCAGCAGAGGAGAGGGGGTCGATGCCTACAATGAGCAGTTCTTC.

This chain joins TRBV6-5 and TRBJ1-5; D call uncertain. Trimming pared 7 bases from V and 3 bases from J, leaving 13 bases between. Germline V lookup: CDR1 MNHEY, CDR2 SVGAGI. The CDR3 is 14 amino acids. In nucleotides, the CDR3 is TGTGCCAGCATGCCGGGGTGGGACAATCAGCCCCAGCATTTT. Residues: CASMPGWDNQPQHF.

The genes are TRBV14 and TRBJ2-3; 8 positions match TRBD1. The CDR3 extends over 16 amino acids. V dropped 4 bases and J dropped 1; count of bases not matched to a gene: 7. Germline assignment: CDR1 SGHDN and CDR2 FVKESK. DNA for the CDR3: TGTGCCAGCAGCCCATGGACAGGGTCTCGCACAGATACGCAGTATTTT. It specifies CASSPWTGSRTDTQYF. Based on the CDR3 plus reference TRBV14 and TRBJ2-3, the full variable domain is EAGVTQFPSHSVIEKGQTVTLRCDPISGHDNLYWYRRVMGKEIKFLLHFVKESKQDESGMPNNRFLAERTGGTYSTLKVQPAELEDSGVYFCASSPWTGSRTDTQYFGPGTRLTVL.

The chain couples TRBV19 to TRBJ1-2; TRBD1 matches at 7 bases. Germline V gives CDR1 LNHDA, CDR2 SQIVND (reference sequence). The CDR3 covers 15 residues. J was trimmed by 4 bases and V by 3 bases; bases with no gene match: 8. CDR3 in DNA: TGTGCCAGTAGTATTAGTTCCGGGACAGTCTATGGCTACACCTTC. Translated, it gives CASSISSGTVYGYTF.

The rearrangement uses TRBV10-2 and TRBJ1-5; 7 positions agree with TRBD1. The V gene's germline CDR1 is WSHSY and CDR2 SAAADI. The CDR3 consists of 14 residues. Trimming took 5 bases from V and 1 from J; bases not matched to a gene: 2. CDR3 nucleotide sequence: TGCGCCAGCAGTCTGGACAGGAGCAATCAGCCCCAGCATTTT. Translating it yields CASSLDRSNQPQHF.

The chain recombines TRBV24-1 with TRBJ2-1, with 8 bases that match TRBD2. This CDR3 contains 16 residues. V gave up 3 bases and J gave up 6 bases; unmatched junction bases: 9. Germline CDR1 KGHDR, CDR2 SFDVKD. CDR3 protein: CATSDQSGGTPNEQFF. The CDR3 coding sequence is TGTGCCACCAGTGATCAAAGCGGGGGTACTCCCAATGAGCAGTTCTTC.

CDR3 residues: CASSLSGGNTGNTIYF. Here the CDR3 DNA reads TGTGCCAGCAGTTTATCAGGGGGAAATACTGGAAACACCATATATTTT. The rearrangement joins TRBV6-5 to TRBJ1-3; 7 nucleotides align to TRBD1. The CDR3 sequence is 16 residues long. J was trimmed by 2 bases and V by 4 bases; bases with no gene match: 8. CDR1 is MNHEY and CDR2 is SVGAGI in the germline V gene.

The chain links TRBV5-1 to TRBJ1-6; possible D gene TRBD1, 6 bases. V was clipped by 0 bases and J by 5 bases, with 9 bases between them. Germline CDR1 SGHRS, CDR2 YFSETQ. CDR3 length: 15 residues. The CDR3 DNA follows: TGCGCCAGCAGCTTGGTACCAGGGGATAATTCACCCCTCCACTTT. Its protein product is CASSLVPGDNSPLHF.

This chain links TRBV5-8 with TRBJ1-5; D may be TRBD1 (6 bases). Germline-derived CDR1 and CDR2 are SGHTS and YDEGEE. CDR3 length: 15 residues. V lost 4 bases and J lost 2, with 13 bases in between. The chain's CDR3 is CASSIGQWGNQPQHF. DNA for the CDR3: TGTGCCAGCAGCATCGGACAGTGGGGCAATCAGCCCCAGCATTTT.

The rearrangement links TRBV12-3 or TRBV12-4 to TRBJ1-1; 8 positions agree with TRBD1. V trimming: 5 bases; J trimming: 9 bases; junction bases outside the gene matches: 5. This CDR3 comprises 12 residues. The CDR3 spells CASSPGQGQAFF. The CDR3 DNA sequence: TGTGCCAGCAGTCCCGGACAGGGACAAGCTTTCTTT.

The chain uses TRBV2 and TRBJ1-1, with 7 bases lining up with TRBD1. Losses at the gene ends were 3 bases for V and 1 base for J; bases not matched to a gene: 2. CDR3 size: 14 residues. CDR1 and CDR2 (germline): SNHLY, FYNNEI. The CDR3 loop reads CASSEGTENTEAFF. The CDR3 DNA sequence: TGTGCCAGCAGTGAGGGGACAGAGAACACTGAAGCTTTCTTT.

This rearrangement joins TRBV5-4 to TRBJ2-3, with 7 bases identical to TRBD2. Per the germline V gene, CDR1 is SGHNT and CDR2 is YYREEE (reference sequence). The CDR3 loop spans 17 amino acids. V dropped 0 bases and J dropped 5; count of bases not matched to a gene: 12. The CDR3 sequence is CASSLAGAGSRLDTQYF. The CDR3 DNA reads as TGTGCCAGCAGCTTGGCCGGAGCGGGGAGCCGGTTAGATACGCAGTATTTT.

The rearrangement uses TRBV3-1 (or the pseudogene TRBV3-2) and TRBJ2-1, with 9 bases lining up with TRBD2. CDR1 is LGHDT, CDR2 YNNKEL, per germline (reference sequence). V gave up 7 bases and J gave up 4 bases; unmatched junction bases: 14. This CDR3 has 17 amino acids. The CDR3 bases are TGTGCCAGCACCCTGGTGAGCGGGGGGTCCCAATACAATGAGCAGTTCTTC. Residues: CASTLVSGGSQYNEQFF.

The J gene is TRBJ1-1, the V gene TRBV6-1; D is possibly TRBD1 (5 bases). The CDR3 sequence is 14 residues long. Germline V gives CDR1 MNHNS, CDR2 SASEGT. The ends were cut back, 3 bases at V and 4 bases at J, with 12 bases in the middle. CDR3 sequence reads: CASSDGGSTTEAFF. The CDR3 nucleotides are TGTGCCAGCAGTGATGGGGGGAGTACCACTGAAGCTTTCTTT.

This chain joins TRBV7-8 and TRBJ2-3; 8 bases line up with TRBD2. V dropped 3 bases and J dropped 0; count of bases not matched to a gene: 8. There are 17 residues in the CDR3. The germline gives CDR1 SGHVS, CDR2 FQNEAQ. CDR3 coding DNA: TGTGCCAGCAGCTTGGCCAGACTAGCGTTAAGCACAGATACGCAGTATTTT. Protein sequence: CASSLARLALSTDTQYF.

This chain joins TRBV3-1 (or the pseudogene TRBV3-2) and TRBJ1-6; perhaps TRBD1 as D (5 bases). V lost 3 bases to trimming and J lost 4 bases, with 7 bases between them. Germline V gene data show CDR1 as LGHDT and CDR2 as YNNKEL (reference sequence). The CDR3 loop spans 14 amino acids. CDR3 bases: TGTGCCAGCAGCCATCGACAGTATAATTCACCCCTCCACTTT. It encodes CASSHRQYNSPLHF.

CDR3 in amino acids: CASSSAGSLNTEAFF. The CDR3, as DNA: TGTGCCAGCAGTTCTGCGGGGAGTCTGAACACTGAAGCTTTCTTT. The chain links TRBV28 to TRBJ1-1; D is unclear. Germline V CDR1 and CDR2: MDHEN, SYDVKM. V was trimmed by 4 bases and J by 0 bases, leaving 12 bases between them. This CDR3 is built from 15 residues.

The rearrangement uses TRBV18 and TRBJ1-3; no clear D gene. The V gene lost 3 bases and the J gene lost 4 bases, with 10 bases spanning the gap. There are 14 residues in the CDR3. In germline, CDR1 is KGHSH, CDR2 LQKENI. The CDR3 region has the DNA TGTGCCAGCTCACCCTCGGGGTCCGGAAACACCATATATTTT. Residues: CASSPSGSGNTIYF.